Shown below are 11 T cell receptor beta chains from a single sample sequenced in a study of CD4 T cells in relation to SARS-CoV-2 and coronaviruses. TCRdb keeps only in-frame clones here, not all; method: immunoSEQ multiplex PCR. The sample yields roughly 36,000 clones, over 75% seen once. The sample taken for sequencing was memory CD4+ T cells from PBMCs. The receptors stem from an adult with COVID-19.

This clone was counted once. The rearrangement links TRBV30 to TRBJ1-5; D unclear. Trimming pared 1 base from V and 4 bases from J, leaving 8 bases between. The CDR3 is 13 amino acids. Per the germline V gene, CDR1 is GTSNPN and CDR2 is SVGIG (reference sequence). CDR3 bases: TGTGCCTGGAGTGGCGGCCGGAATCAGCCCCAGCATTTT. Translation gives CAWSGGRNQPQHF. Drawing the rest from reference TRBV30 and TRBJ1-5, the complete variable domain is SQTIHQWPATLVQPVGSPLSLECTVEGTSNPNLYWYRQAAGRGLQLLFYSVGIGQISSEVPQNLSASRPQDRQFILSSKKLLLSDSGFYLCAWSGGRNQPQHFGDGTRLSIL.

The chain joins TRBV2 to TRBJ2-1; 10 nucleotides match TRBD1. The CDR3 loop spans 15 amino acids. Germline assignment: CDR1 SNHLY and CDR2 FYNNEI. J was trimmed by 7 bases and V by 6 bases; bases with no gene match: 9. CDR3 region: CASRGGTGVANEQFF. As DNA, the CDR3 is TGTGCCAGCAGGGGAGGGACAGGGGTGGCGAATGAGCAGTTCTTC.

This chain's CDR3 is CASRGWGLAVAQDTQYF. The CDR3 DNA reads as TGCGCCAGCAGGGGTTGGGGACTAGCAGTGGCCCAAGATACGCAGTATTTT. V and J are TRBV5-1 and TRBJ2-3, with 9 bases matching TRBD2. CDR3 length: 17 amino acids. Germline V gene data show CDR1 as SGHRS and CDR2 as YFSETQ. V gave up 5 bases and J gave up 5 bases; unmatched junction bases: 15.

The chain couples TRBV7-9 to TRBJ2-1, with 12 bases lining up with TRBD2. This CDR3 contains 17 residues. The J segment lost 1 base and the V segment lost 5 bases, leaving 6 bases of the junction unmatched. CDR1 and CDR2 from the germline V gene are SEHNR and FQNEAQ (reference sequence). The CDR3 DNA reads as TGTGCCAGCAGCCATATGACTAGCGGGAGATCCTACAATGAGCAGTTCTTC. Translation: CASSHMTSGRSYNEQFF.

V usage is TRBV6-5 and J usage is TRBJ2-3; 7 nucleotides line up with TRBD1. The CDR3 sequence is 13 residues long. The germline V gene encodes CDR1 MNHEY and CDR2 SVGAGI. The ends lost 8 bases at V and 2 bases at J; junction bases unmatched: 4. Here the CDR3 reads CASGGQNTDTQYF. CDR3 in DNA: TGTGCCAGCGGGGGACAGAACACAGATACGCAGTATTTT.

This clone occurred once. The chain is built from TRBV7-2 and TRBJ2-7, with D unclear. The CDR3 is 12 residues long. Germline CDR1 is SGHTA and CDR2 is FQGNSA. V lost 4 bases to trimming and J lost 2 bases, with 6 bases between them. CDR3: CASSSSPYEQYF. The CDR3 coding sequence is TGTGCCAGCAGCTCCTCCCCCTACGAGCAGTACTTC.

The CDR3 spells CASSWRQGNTEAFF. Written as DNA, the CDR3 is TGTGCCAGCAGTTGGCGACAGGGGAACACTGAAGCTTTCTTT. V and J are TRBV6-5 and TRBJ1-1; 7 positions agree with TRBD1. This CDR3 is 14 amino acids long. Trimming at V came to 4 bases and at J to 1 base, leaving 3 bases not matched to a gene. Germline CDR1 is MNHEY and CDR2 is SVGAGI.

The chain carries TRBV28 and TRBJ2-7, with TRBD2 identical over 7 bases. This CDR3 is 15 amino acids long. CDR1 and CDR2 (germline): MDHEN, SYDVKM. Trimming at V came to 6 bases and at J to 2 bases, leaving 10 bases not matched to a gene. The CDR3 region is CASSPGGRGAYEQYF. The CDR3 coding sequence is TGTGCCAGCAGCCCAGGTGGGAGGGGCGCCTACGAGCAGTACTTC. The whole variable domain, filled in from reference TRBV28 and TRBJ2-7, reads DVKVTQSSRYLVKRTGEKVFLECVQDMDHENMFWYRQDPGLGLRLIYFSYDVKMKEKGDIPEGYSVSREKKERFSLILESASTNQTSMYLCASSPGGRGAYEQYFGPGTRLTVT.

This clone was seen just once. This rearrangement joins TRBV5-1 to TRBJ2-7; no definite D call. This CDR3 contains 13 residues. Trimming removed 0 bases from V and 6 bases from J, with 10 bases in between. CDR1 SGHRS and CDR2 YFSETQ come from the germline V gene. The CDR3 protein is CASSLVVTGEQYF. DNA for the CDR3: TGCGCCAGCAGCTTGGTTGTGACTGGCGAGCAGTACTTC.

The CDR3 spells CASSPQRDGRWAIYNEQFF. CDR3 nucleotides: TGTGCCAGTAGTCCCCAGCGGGATGGGCGTTGGGCTATATACAATGAGCAGTTCTTC. The chain has TRBV19 and TRBJ2-1, with TRBD2 identical over 7 bases. The CDR3 is 19 residues long. Germline CDR1 LNHDA, CDR2 SQIVND (reference sequence). V was clipped by 5 bases and J by 4 bases; unmatched bases: 20.

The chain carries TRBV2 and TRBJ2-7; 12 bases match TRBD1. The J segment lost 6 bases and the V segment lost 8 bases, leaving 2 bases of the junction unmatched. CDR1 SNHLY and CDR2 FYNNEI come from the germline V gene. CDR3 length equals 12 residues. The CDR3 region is CASRDRGPEQYF. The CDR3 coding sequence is TGTGCCAGCCGGGACAGGGGGCCCGAGCAGTACTTC. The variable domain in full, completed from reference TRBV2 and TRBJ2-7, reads EPEVTQTPSHQVTQMGQEVILRCVPISNHLYFYWYRQILGQKVEFLVSFYNNEISEKSEIFDDQFSVERPDGSNFTLKIRSTKLEDSAMYFCASRDRGPEQYFGPGTRLTVT.